This T cell receptor beta chain was identified in a study of blood T cell repertoires in COVID-19 (dated by TCRdb to the early 2020s). Study-level background: Samples from collaborators originated in the United States, Italy and Spain and spanned both the acute and convalescent phases of COVID-19. The prospective study material was composed of cDNA or gDNA derived from T cells, B-cell-depleted T cells, or PBMCs. The repertoires were made available in a free public database intended to serve as a resource for research on the immune response to SARS-CoV-2. The sample metadata nearly always contained a de-identified subject ID, COVID-19 status, age in years and sex. The dataset comprised deeply sampled blood TCRbeta repertoires from subjects exposed to, actively infected with, or recovered from COVID-19. Where HLA class I and class II types were available, the types were taken from metadata supplied by the sample provider, not from assay-based typing. Samples were obtained from the ongoing ImmuneRACE study (first 160 participants) and from 1,254 subjects provided by 6 global collaborators. Results and caveats for the whole study, not just this receptor: The quantity of clinical and demographic metadata differed by source and by participant and was supplied without curation.

Concerning this clone itself: Its target antigen remains unknown. Base quality data are lacking; no much larger clone is found one base away.

V is cut by 0 bases and J by 2 bases, and the space between the germline ends is 6 bases. From the cysteine through the phenylalanine, the CDR3 covers 13 amino acids. The entry retains the CDR3 DNA only, 39 bases that are in frame from base 1. The germline V gene encodes CDR1 SGHKS and CDR2 YYEKEE (reference sequence). TCRbeta CDR3 regions were amplified from genomic DNA using the immunoSEQ Assay, a bias-controlled multiplex PCR. On the authors' methods: Within the assay, amplification of reference gene primers was used to estimate how many nucleated cells each sample contained. To quantify the absolute abundance of each unique TCRbeta CDR3 rearrangement, sequence reads were collapsed and filtered. For each sample, productive Simpson clonality was calculated as the square root of Simpson's diversity index across productive rearrangements. Imported from immuneACCESS, the table was reduced by TCRdb to in-frame sequences with V and J called. These copies leave out some clones; in studies compared against another copy, an unresolved V gene accounts for under half, and the cause of the remainder is not known. The V and J calls and clone size come from that table; D and trimming were worked out from the DNA. Within this sample are about 160,000 clones, with roughly 80% of them counted one time only. Nearly 8% of the sample lies in the top ten.

Participants in the prospective study were enrolled through a virtual design, were aged about 18 to 89 years, and lived in roughly 24 United States geographic areas. In the prospective study, participants were assigned to cohorts based on the clinical history participants reported in a screening survey and a study questionnaire. For ImmuneRACE Cohort 3, a participant was defined as recovered based on two consecutive negative NP/OP PCR tests, clearance by a healthcare professional, or resolution of symptoms. Mobile phlebotomists in the prospective study collected whole blood, serum and a nasopharyngeal or oropharyngeal swab from every participant. Participants in the prospective study had the option to provide additional blood draws and questionnaires over an approximately 2-month period. Blood samples from the prospective study were shipped frozen or at room temperature prior to DNA extraction.

The TCR was taken from a woman between 50 and 59 years old who had recovered from COVID-19. The chain is made from TRBV5-5 and TRBJ2-7; confidence is insufficient to name the D gene. Sequencing used PBMCs or T cells enriched from blood (not recorded which). The CDR3 region has the sequence CASSLEAAYEQYF. The nucleotide sequence reads TGTGCCAGCAGCTTGGAGGCGGCCTACGAGCAGTACTTC.